Listed here are 29 T cell receptor beta chains from one sample, sequenced in a study of cytomegalovirus exposure and HLA in healthy donors (dated by TCRdb to 2016 to 2017). The library came from the immunoSEQ multiplex PCR assay. The multiplex PCR relied on a mix of 60 forward primers for TCR Vbeta segments and 13 reverse primers for TCR Jbeta segments. TCRdb carries this immuneACCESS record with in-frame sequences only. Its versions omit some clonotypes, under half of them owing to an unresolved V gene in the studies checked, with the rest unexplained. Here the sample has approximately 150,000 clones; roughly 80% occur a single time. Under 2% of the sample goes to the ten largest clones. Sequenced input: PBMCs. Source of these receptors: a female donor in good health and CMV-seronegative.

This chain uses TRBV5-1 with TRBJ1-2; 7 nucleotides align to TRBD1. Germline V gene lookup returns CDR1 SGHRS and CDR2 YFSETQ. CDR3 length equals 18 residues. V was clipped by 0 bases and J by 0 bases; unmatched bases: 11. This CDR3 is CASSLGREGTAANYGYTF. In DNA form, the CDR3 reads TGCGCCAGCAGCTTGGGACGAGAGGGGACAGCAGCTAACTATGGCTACACCTTC.

The CDR3 DNA reads as TGTGCCAGCAGCTTACTTCCAGGGGGAACCGGGGAGCTGTTTTTT. Its translation is CASSLLPGGTGELFF. The V gene is TRBV7-3, the J gene TRBJ2-2; TRBD1 agrees at 7 bases. V dropped 2 bases and J dropped 5; count of bases not matched to a gene: 5. CDR1 and CDR2 (germline): SGHTA, FQGTGA. The length of the CDR3 is 15 residues.

V is TRBV7-3 and J is TRBJ2-3; tentatively, D is TRBD2 (6 bases). The V end was cut by 2 bases, the J end by 3 bases, with 15 bases between. The V gene's germline CDR1 is SGHTA and CDR2 FQGTGA. The CDR3 covers 16 residues. CDR3 nucleotide sequence: TGTGCCAGCAGCTTATATCAGGCGGGAAGGACAGATACGCAGTATTTT. It is translated as CASSLYQAGRTDTQYF.

This chain joins TRBV19 and TRBJ1-1; the D gene is possibly TRBD1 (6 bases). The V end was cut by 4 bases, the J end by 4 bases, with 16 bases between. The CDR3 loop spans 15 amino acids. From germline, CDR1 is LNHDA and CDR2 SQIVND (reference sequence). In DNA, the CDR3 is TGTGCCAGTAGTAGTTCCCCAGGACAGAGCACTGAAGCTTTCTTT. This sequence encodes CASSSSPGQSTEAFF.

The chain joins TRBV7-2 to TRBJ2-3, with 9 positions matching TRBD2. V lost 7 bases, J lost 2 bases, and 13 bases stayed unmatched. Germline V gives CDR1 SGHTA, CDR2 FQGNSA. The CDR3 is 17 residues long. The CDR3 loop reads CASIVAPLAGPTDTQYF. In nucleotides, the CDR3 is TGTGCCAGCATTGTAGCCCCACTAGCGGGCCCCACAGATACGCAGTATTTT. The full variable domain, in which reference TRBV7-2 and TRBJ2-3 provide the parts outside the CDR3, is GAGVSQSPSNKVTEKGKDVELRCDPISGHTALYWYRQSLGQGLEFLIYFQGNSAPDKSGLPSDRFSAERTGGSVSTLTIQRTQQEDSAVYLCASIVAPLAGPTDTQYFGPGTRLTVL.

The V gene is TRBV5-5, the J gene TRBJ2-3; no firm D call. Trimming took 0 bases from V and 0 from J, leaving 8 bases between them. Germline V gene data show CDR1 as SGHKS and CDR2 as YYEKEE (reference sequence). The CDR3 is made up of 15 amino acids. The CDR3 region has the DNA TGTGCCAGCAGCTTGGGGTTGCTAAGCACAGATACGCAGTATTTT. The encoded protein is CASSLGLLSTDTQYF.

V is TRBV5-5 and J is TRBJ2-7; D may be TRBD1 (5 bases). Trimming took off 3 bases at V and 6 bases at J, with 10 bases between the two ends. The CDR3 extends over 12 amino acids. From germline, CDR1 is SGHKS and CDR2 YYEKEE (reference sequence). The CDR3 loop reads CASSYTGPEQYF. The CDR3 bases are TGTGCCAGCAGCTATACAGGCCCCGAGCAGTACTTC.

The genes are TRBV28 and TRBJ2-7; a possible D gene is TRBD1 (5 bases). Deletions cut 3 bases from V and 8 bases from J, with 20 bases between. The germline V gene encodes CDR1 MDHEN and CDR2 SYDVKM. The CDR3 runs to 15 residues. The DNA for the CDR3 is TGTGCCAGCAGTTTCTTGGGGTTGGCAGGGAACAAGCAGTACTTC. Amino acids: CASSFLGLAGNKQYF.

This chain joins TRBV29-1 and TRBJ1-1; D is unclear. The CDR3 loop spans 12 amino acids. V gave up 6 bases and J gave up 0 bases, with 8 bases separating them. From germline, CDR1 is SQVTM and CDR2 ANQGSEA. CDR3 protein: CSVLLLNTEAFF. As DNA, the CDR3 is TGCAGCGTCCTGTTGTTGAACACTGAAGCTTTCTTT. Full variable domain (missing parts from reference TRBV29-1 and TRBJ1-1): SAVISQKPSRDICQRGTSLTIQCQVDSQVTMMFWYRQQPGQSLTLIATANQGSEATYESGFVIDKFPISRPNLTFSTLTVSNMSPEDSSIYLCSVLLLNTEAFFGQGTRLTVV.

This clone came up many times. Other DNA sequences in the same sample also yield this CDR3. This chain joins TRBV6-1 and TRBJ2-7; TRBD1 aligns across 9 bases. The J segment lost 5 bases and the V segment lost 7 bases, leaving 6 bases of the junction unmatched. The CDR3 runs to 13 residues. The germline V gene has CDR1 MNHNS and CDR2 SASEGT. This chain's CDR3 is CASTGTGLNEQYF. CDR3 coding DNA: TGTGCCAGCACCGGGACAGGGTTGAACGAGCAGTACTTC.

The rearrangement joins TRBV11-1 to TRBJ2-1; TRBD1 matches 10 bases. Germline V gives CDR1 SGHAT, CDR2 FQDESV (reference sequence). The CDR3 consists of 17 residues. V lost 5 bases to trimming and J lost 3 bases; unmatched junction nucleotides: 10. The CDR3 loop is CASSLDRGVSGYNEQFF. CDR3 nucleotide sequence: TGTGCCAGCAGCCTGGACAGGGGGGTTTCAGGCTACAATGAGCAGTTCTTC.

Written as DNA, the CDR3 is TGTGCCAGCATTCCCCCGAGCTCTGGAAACACCATATATTTT. This gives the protein CASIPPSSGNTIYF. V and J are TRBV28 and TRBJ1-3; D is unresolved. Germline V gene sequence: CDR1 MDHEN, CDR2 SYDVKM. CDR3 size: 14 residues. The V and J ends lost 7 bases and 0 bases respectively, with 10 bases between them. Full variable domain (outside the CDR3, taken from reference TRBV28 and TRBJ1-3): DVKVTQSSRYLVKRTGEKVFLECVQDMDHENMFWYRQDPGLGLRLIYFSYDVKMKEKGDIPEGYSVSREKKERFSLILESASTNQTSMYLCASIPPSSGNTIYFGEGSWLTVV.

This clone has just a few counts. V usage is TRBV28 and J usage is TRBJ1-5, with TRBD1 matching 11 bases. The CDR3 loop spans 15 amino acids. V shed 4 bases, J shed 6 bases, and the junction held 5 bases outside the gene matches. Germline V gene sequence: CDR1 MDHEN, CDR2 SYDVKM. CDR3 sequence (DNA): TGTGCCAGCAGTTCGGGACAGGGGGGGGGTCAGCCCCAGCATTTT. This codes for CASSSGQGGGQPQHF.

This clone was found a few times. The chain's CDR3 is CASSPGGGIQETQYF. The CDR3 coding sequence is TGCGCCAGCAGCCCGGGGGGCGGGATCCAAGAGACCCAGTACTTC. The rearrangement links TRBV4-1 to TRBJ2-5; the D gene is possibly TRBD2 (7 bases). V was cut by 4 bases and J by 1 base, with 13 bases left in between. Germline values: CDR1 MGHRA, CDR2 YSYEKL. The CDR3 is 15 amino acids.

CDR3 DNA sequence: TGTGCCAGCAGCCTTACACTAGCGGGCGGGGAGCTGTTTTTT. This codes for CASSLTLAGGELFF. V usage is TRBV5-4 and J usage is TRBJ2-2; 9 bases match TRBD2. The length of the CDR3 is 14 residues. The J segment lost 7 bases and the V segment lost 4 bases, leaving 5 bases of the junction unmatched. Germline V lookup: CDR1 SGHNT, CDR2 YYREEE (reference sequence).

V gene TRBV10-2 combines with J gene TRBJ2-7; 7 nucleotides match TRBD1. Germline CDR1 and CDR2: WSHSY and SAAADI. The V segment lost 10 bases and the J segment 2 bases; nucleotides outside the gene matches: 5. The CDR3 is made up of 12 amino acids. In DNA form, the CDR3 reads TGCGCCACCCGCGGACAGGCCTACGAGCAGTACTTC. Translated: CATRGQAYEQYF.

The chain combines TRBV28 with TRBJ2-5; 8 bases match TRBD2. Germline CDR1 is MDHEN and CDR2 is SYDVKM. This CDR3 contains 14 residues. The ends lost 3 bases at V and 11 bases at J; junction bases unmatched: 11. The CDR3 is CASSFFPGGNEQYF. In DNA form, the CDR3 reads TGTGCCAGCAGTTTTTTTCCGGGAGGGAATGAGCAGTACTTC.

The chain carries TRBV6-1 and TRBJ2-7, with TRBD2 as a possible D gene (6 bases). Germline loops: CDR1 MNHNS, CDR2 SASEGT. Trimming took 4 bases from V and 4 from J, leaving 17 bases between them. This CDR3 spans 15 amino acids. The CDR3 DNA reads as TGTGCCAGCAGTGTGTCGCCCGGGGGACTTTACGAGCAGTACTTC. Its protein product is CASSVSPGGLYEQYF.

A few counts support this clone. The chain has TRBV7-9 and TRBJ2-3; D unclear. Germline CDR1 SEHNR, CDR2 FQNEAQ (reference sequence). Trimming took off 3 bases at V and 3 bases at J, with 10 bases between the two ends. This CDR3 is built from 14 residues. This CDR3 is CASSLSASTDTQYF. CDR3 DNA sequence: TGTGCCAGCAGCTTGTCAGCGTCAACAGATACGCAGTATTTT. The full variable domain, in which reference TRBV7-9 and TRBJ2-3 provide the parts outside the CDR3, is DTGVSQNPRHKITKRGQNVTFRCDPISEHNRLYWYRQTLGQGPEFLTYFQNEAQLEKSRLLSDRFSAERPKGSFSTLEIQRTEQGDSAMYLCASSLSASTDTQYFGPGTRLTVL.

The chain recombines TRBV27 with TRBJ1-4; possibly TRBD1 for D (6 bases). The CDR3 loop spans 12 amino acids. Germline V CDR1 and CDR2: MNHEY, SMNVEV (reference sequence). V lost 4 bases, J lost 6 bases, and 6 bases lay in between. CDR3 in DNA: TGTGCCAGCAGTTACAGGGATGAAAAACTGTTTTTT. Encoded protein: CASSYRDEKLFF.

V is TRBV29-1 and J is TRBJ2-2; 7 positions match TRBD1. This CDR3 region has 13 residues. The trim removed 5 bases at V and 1 base at J, leaving 1 base unmatched. Per germline, CDR1 SQVTM and CDR2 ANQGSEA. In DNA, the CDR3 is TGCAGCGTTTGGACAGGGAACACCGGGGAGCTGTTTTTT. This codes for CSVWTGNTGELFF.

The CDR3 DNA is TGTGCCTGGAGTCGGACTAGCGGGAGGGTGTACCAAGAGACCCAGTACTTC. Translated, it gives CAWSRTSGRVYQETQYF. The chain links TRBV30 to TRBJ2-5, with 15 bases lining up with TRBD2. Unmatched junction bases numbered 4, after V lost 2 bases and J lost 0 bases. CDR1 is GTSNPN, CDR2 SVGIG, per germline (reference sequence). The CDR3 covers 17 residues. The full variable domain, completed using reference TRBV30 and TRBJ2-5, is SQTIHQWPATLVQPVGSPLSLECTVEGTSNPNLYWYRQAAGRGLQLLFYSVGIGQISSEVPQNLSASRPQDRQFILSSKKLLLSDSGFYLCAWSRTSGRVYQETQYFGPGTRLLVL.

This chain links TRBV7-6 with TRBJ2-7, with a weak D call TRBD1 (6 bases). The V gene lost 0 bases and the J gene lost 4 bases, with 10 bases spanning the gap. The CDR3 runs 14 residues. Germline V gives CDR1 SGHVS, CDR2 FNYEAQ. The CDR3 nucleotides are TGTGCCAGCAGCTTAGCGCTTCAGGGGTACGAGCAGTACTTC. This sequence encodes CASSLALQGYEQYF.

This clone showed up just a few times. The chain is built from TRBV29-1 and TRBJ2-1; possibly TRBD1 for D (6 bases). V shed 4 bases and J shed 9 bases, with 16 bases lying between them. Germline V gene data show CDR1 as SQVTM and CDR2 as ANQGSEA. The CDR3 loop spans 13 amino acids. CDR3 in DNA: TGCAGCGTTGGGGGGCTGGGGACGATTGAGCAGTTCTTC. Translating it yields CSVGGLGTIEQFF.

This chain links TRBV28 with TRBJ2-7; 13 nucleotides align to TRBD2. The J segment lost 11 bases and the V segment lost 5 bases, leaving 6 bases of the junction unmatched. CDR1 is MDHEN, CDR2 SYDVKM, per germline. The CDR3 spans 13 residues. The CDR3 region has the DNA TGTGCCAGCAGTCGACCGGGACTAGCGGGAAAGTACTTC. Translating gives CASSRPGLAGKYF.

The chain carries TRBV10-3 and TRBJ1-3; TRBD1 might be the D (6 bases). Per the germline V gene, CDR1 is ENHRY and CDR2 is SYGVKD. The CDR3 is made up of 16 amino acids. V lost 4 bases, J lost 0 bases, and 13 bases lay in between. The CDR3 loop is CAISGQALRSGNTIYF. The CDR3, as DNA: TGTGCCATCAGTGGACAGGCCCTTCGCTCTGGAAACACCATATATTTT.

The genes are TRBV9 and TRBJ2-7, with 10 bases matching TRBD1. Germline V gene lookup returns CDR1 SGDLS and CDR2 YYNGEE. V was pared by 3 bases and J by 2 bases, with 5 bases of the junction left unmatched. The CDR3 sequence is 15 residues long. The CDR3, as DNA: TGTGCCAGCAGCGGAGGAGGGACAGGGGCCTACGAGCAGTACTTC. It yields the protein CASSGGGTGAYEQYF.

This rearrangement joins TRBV6-5 to TRBJ1-6, with 7 bases identical to TRBD1. Unmatched junction bases numbered 2, after V lost 6 bases and J lost 0 bases. CDR1 and CDR2 (germline): MNHEY, SVGAGI. This CDR3 has 15 amino acids. The CDR3 reads CASSGTVSYNSPLHF. Here the CDR3 DNA reads TGTGCCAGCAGCGGGACAGTCTCCTATAATTCACCCCTCCACTTT.

The rearrangement uses TRBV19 and TRBJ2-7; 10 bases map to TRBD1. V shed 9 bases, J shed 3 bases, and the junction held 2 bases outside the gene matches. This CDR3 contains 12 residues. In germline, CDR1 is LNHDA, CDR2 SQIVND (reference sequence). CDR3 loop: CASGDRGYEQYF. CDR3 DNA: TGTGCCAGCGGGGACAGGGGCTACGAGCAGTACTTC.